This T cell receptor (beta chain) was sequenced in a study of blood T cell repertoires in COVID-19. Study details: Acute and convalescent COVID-19 samples came from the United States, Italy and Spain. Sources were T cells, B-cell-depleted T cells, or PBMCs; the material itself was cDNA or gDNA.

As originally analysed: Reference gene primer amplification gave nucleated cell count estimates. Assay: immunoSEQ multiplex PCR; the TCRdb copy retains only in-frame clones and omits some. That table is the source of V, J and clone size, and D and trimming were worked out from the DNA. The data show roughly 73,000 clones, with approximately 78% seen just once and less than 20% held by the top ten. Trimming stripped 2 bases from V and 5 bases from J, with 12 bases between. CDR1 is MNHEY and CDR2 is SVGAGI in the germline V gene. The CDR3 totals 14 residues. In its sample, this clone was seen a few times.

The chain employs TRBV6-5 and TRBJ2-5, with D possibly matching TRBD1 (6 bases). Specimen: peripheral blood. The sequence derives from a human donor in a cohort sampled during active COVID-19. For the CDR3, the DNA is TGTGCCAGCAGTTACGGGTTCCAGGGGGAGACCCAGTACTTC. Its protein is CASSYGFQGETQYF.